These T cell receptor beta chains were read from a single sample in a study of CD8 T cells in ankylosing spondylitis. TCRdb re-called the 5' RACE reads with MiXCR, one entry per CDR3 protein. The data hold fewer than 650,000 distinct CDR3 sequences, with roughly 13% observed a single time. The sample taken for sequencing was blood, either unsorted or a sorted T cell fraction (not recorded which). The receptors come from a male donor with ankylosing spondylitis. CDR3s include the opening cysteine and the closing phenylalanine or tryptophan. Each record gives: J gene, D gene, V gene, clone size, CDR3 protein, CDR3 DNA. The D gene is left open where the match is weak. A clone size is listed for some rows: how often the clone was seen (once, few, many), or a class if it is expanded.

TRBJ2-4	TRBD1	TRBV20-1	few	CSAPGTGRDIQYF	TGCAGTGCGCCCGGGACAGGGAGGGACATTCAGTACTTC
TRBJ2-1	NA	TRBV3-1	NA	CASSQRVGSSYNEQFF	TGTGCCAGCAGCCAGCGAGTGGGAAGCTCCTACAATGAGCAGTTCTTC
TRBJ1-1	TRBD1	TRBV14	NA	CASSGPWDRYKAFF	TGTGCCAGCAGCGGACCGTGGGACAGGTATAAAGCTTTCTTT
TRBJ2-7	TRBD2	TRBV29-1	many	CSVGLALSSYEQYF	TGCAGCGTTGGACTAGCGTTGAGCTCCTACGAGCAGTACTTC
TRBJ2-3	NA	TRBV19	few	CASSIDGEEGRDTQYF	TGTGCCAGTAGTATAGATGGGGAGGAAGGCAGAGATACGCAGTATTTT
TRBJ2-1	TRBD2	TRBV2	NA	CASTARTSGGNEQFF	TGTGCCAGCACTGCCCGGACTAGCGGGGGCAATGAGCAGTTCTTC
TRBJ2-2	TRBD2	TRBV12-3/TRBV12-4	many	CASSLAGGDTGELFF	TGTGCCAGCAGCCTAGCGGGAGGGGACACCGGGGAGCTGTTTTTT
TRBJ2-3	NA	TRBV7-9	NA	CASSTLSTDTQYF	TGTGCCAGCTCAACCCTAAGTACAGATACGCAGTATTTT
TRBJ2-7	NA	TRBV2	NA	CASSARAPVVYEQYF	TGTGCCAGCAGTGCCCGGGCCCCTGTCGTCTACGAGCAGTACTTC
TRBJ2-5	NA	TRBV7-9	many	CASSMDFQETQYF	TGTGCCAGCAGCATGGATTTCCAAGAGACCCAGTACTTC
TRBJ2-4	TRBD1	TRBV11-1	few	CASSLAPGQGARAGNIQYF	TGTGCCAGCAGCTTAGCTCCGGGACAGGGGGCGCGTGCAGGAAACATTCAGTACTTC
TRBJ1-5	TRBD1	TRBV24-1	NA	CATSASKGGEQPQHF	TGTGCCACCAGTGCCTCCAAAGGGGGCGAGCAGCCCCAGCATTTT
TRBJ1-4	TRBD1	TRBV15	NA	CATSRGTGVEKLFF	TGTGCCACCAGCAGAGGGACAGGGGTTGAAAAACTGTTTTTT
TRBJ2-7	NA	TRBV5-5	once	CASSRWGRGAEQYF	TGTGCCAGCAGTCGTTGGGGGCGGGGAGCCGAGCAGTACTTC
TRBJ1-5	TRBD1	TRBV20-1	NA	CSAGQGAFDQPQHF	TGCAGTGCTGGCCAGGGGGCCTTCGATCAGCCCCAGCATTTT
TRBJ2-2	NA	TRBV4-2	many	CASSLGLLVTGELFF	TGTGCCAGCAGCCTGGGGCTGCTAGTCACCGGGGAGCTGTTTTTT
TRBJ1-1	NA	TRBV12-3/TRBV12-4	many	CASTPLGGTEAFF	TGTGCCAGCACCCCGCTAGGGGGCACTGAAGCTTTCTTT
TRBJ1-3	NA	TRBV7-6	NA	CASLDAGALGNTIYF	TGTGCCAGCTTAGATGCAGGGGCTCTTGGAAACACCATATATTTT
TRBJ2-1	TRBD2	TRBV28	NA	CASNPPGTRQFF	TGTGCCAGCAACCCCCCGGGGACTAGGCAATTCTTC
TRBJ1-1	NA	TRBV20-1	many	CSARGGVLGGGEAFF	TGCAGTGCTAGAGGGGGGGTCTTGGGCGGTGGAGAAGCTTTCTTT
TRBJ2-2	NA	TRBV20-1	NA	CSARFSWTGELFF	TGCAGTGCTAGATTTAGTTGGACCGGGGAGCTGTTTTTT
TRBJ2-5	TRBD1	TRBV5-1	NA	CASSTTGGETQYF	TGCGCCAGCAGCACGACAGGGGGAGAGACCCAGTACTTC
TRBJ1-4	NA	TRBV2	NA	CASNRWGVTNEKLFF	TGTGCCAGCAACCGATGGGGGGTGACTAATGAAAAACTGTTTTTT
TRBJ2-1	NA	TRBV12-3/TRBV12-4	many	CASTVGAGAYNEQFF	TGTGCCAGCACCGTCGGCGCTGGCGCCTACAATGAGCAGTTCTTC
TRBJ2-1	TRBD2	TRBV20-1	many	CSARPSGGRGYNEQFF	TGCAGTGCTAGACCATCGGGGGGGCGAGGGTACAATGAGCAGTTCTTC
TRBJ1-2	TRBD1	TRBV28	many	CASSSGQGGGYGYTF	TGTGCCAGCAGTTCCGGACAGGGGGGTGGTTATGGCTACACCTTC
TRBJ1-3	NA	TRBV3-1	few	CASSQDRVSNTIYF	TGTGCCAGCAGCCAAGACAGGGTCAGTAACACCATATATTTT
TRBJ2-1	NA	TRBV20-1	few	CSARIVGSYNEQFF	TGCAGTGCTAGAATTGTTGGCTCCTACAATGAGCAGTTCTTC
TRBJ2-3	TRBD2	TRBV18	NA	CASSRLAGVDTQYF	TGTGCCAGCTCACGACTAGCGGGAGTGGATACGCAGTATTTT
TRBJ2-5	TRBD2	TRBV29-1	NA	CSVDWPSNGLAGGETQYF	TGCAGCGTTGATTGGCCCTCAAATGGACTAGCGGGAGGAGAGACCCAGTACTTC
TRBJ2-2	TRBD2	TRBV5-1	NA	CASSLNNPSGRSGELFF	TGCGCCAGCAGCTTGAATAACCCAAGCGGGAGGTCCGGGGAGCTGTTTTTT
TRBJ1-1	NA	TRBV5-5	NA	CASSKEGQGSTEAFF	TGTGCCAGCAGCAAGGAGGGGCAGGGGAGCACTGAAGCTTTCTTT
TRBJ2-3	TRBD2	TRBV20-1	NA	CSAQPGLAGGAYLNTQYF	TGCAGTGCGCAGCCGGGACTAGCGGGAGGGGCTTATTTGAATACGCAGTATTTT
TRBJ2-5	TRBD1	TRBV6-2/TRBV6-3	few	CASSSMPGGYLAYGQETQYF	TGTGCCAGCAGTTCTATGCCAGGGGGATACCTAGCTTATGGCCAAGAGACCCAGTACTTC
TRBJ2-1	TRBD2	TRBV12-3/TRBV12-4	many	CASSPMGRGDYNEQFF	TGTGCCAGCAGTCCCATGGGGCGGGGGGACTACAATGAGCAGTTCTTC
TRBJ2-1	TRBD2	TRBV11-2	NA	CASSSDSGLAGGNEQFF	TGTGCCAGCAGCTCAGACTCCGGACTAGCGGGAGGAAATGAGCAGTTCTTC
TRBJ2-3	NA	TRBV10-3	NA	CAISERSDTQYF	TGTGCCATCAGTGAGCGCTCAGATACGCAGTATTTT
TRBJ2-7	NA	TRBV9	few	CASSVGIESYEQYF	TGTGCCAGCAGCGTAGGAATTGAGAGCTACGAGCAGTACTTC
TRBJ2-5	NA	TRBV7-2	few	CASSLGRQSETQYF	TGTGCCAGCAGCTTGGGGAGGCAATCAGAGACCCAGTACTTC
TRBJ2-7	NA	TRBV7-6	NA	CASSDLEGSHEQYF	TGTGCCAGCAGCGATCTGGAGGGATCCCACGAGCAGTACTTC
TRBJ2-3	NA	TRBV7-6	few	CASSLSGAVDTQYF	TGTGCCAGCAGCTTATCCGGGGCAGTAGATACGCAGTATTTT
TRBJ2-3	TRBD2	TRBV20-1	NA	CSASSWLAGRFGSTDTQYF	TGCAGTGCCAGCTCCTGGTTAGCGGGACGGTTCGGGTCAACAGATACGCAGTATTTT
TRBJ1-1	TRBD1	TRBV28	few	CASSLSRTGPMNTEAFF	TGTGCCAGCAGTTTATCTCGGACAGGCCCCATGAACACTGAAGCTTTCTTT
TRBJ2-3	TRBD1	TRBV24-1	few	CATSETGGSFTDTQYF	TGTGCCACCAGTGAAACAGGGGGCTCGTTCACAGATACGCAGTATTTT
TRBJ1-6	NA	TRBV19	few	CASSSRGDSPLHF	TGTGCCAGTAGTTCGCGGGGGGATTCACCCCTCCACTTT
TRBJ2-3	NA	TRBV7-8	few	CASSLVTYSTDTQYF	TGTGCCAGCAGCTTAGTAACATATAGCACAGATACGCAGTATTTT